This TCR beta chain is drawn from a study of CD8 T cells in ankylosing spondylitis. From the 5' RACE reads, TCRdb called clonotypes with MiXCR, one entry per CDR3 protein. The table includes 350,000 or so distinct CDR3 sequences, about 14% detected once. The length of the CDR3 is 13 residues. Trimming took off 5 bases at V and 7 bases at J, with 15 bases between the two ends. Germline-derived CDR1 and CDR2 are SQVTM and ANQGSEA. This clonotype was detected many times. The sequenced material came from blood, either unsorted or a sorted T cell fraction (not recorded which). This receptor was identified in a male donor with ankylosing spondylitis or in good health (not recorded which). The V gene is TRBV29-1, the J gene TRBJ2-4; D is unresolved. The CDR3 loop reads CSVQGPSRNIQYF. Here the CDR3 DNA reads TGCAGCGTTCAAGGGCCGAGTCGGAACATTCAGTACTTC.